Below are 20 T cell receptor beta chains sequenced from a single sample in a study of T-cell reconstitution after alpha-beta-depleted transplantation in children. Preparation of the TCRbeta library involved a method that used unique molecular identifiers. TCRdb redid the calling of the PCR reads with MiXCR, one entry per CDR3 protein. Of just under 150,000 distinct CDR3 sequences detected, about 9% appear once; the ten largest clones hold 15% to 20%. The material was PBMCs, mostly from graft donor cells, obtained 180 days after TCRalphabeta/CD19-depleted stem cell transplant. Receptor source: a female patient aged 2-10 years who had a stem cell transplant for congenital amegakaryocytic thrombocytopenia, so the T cells may come from the graft donor.

This clonotype appeared many times. V is TRBV5-1 and J is TRBJ2-5; 9 positions match TRBD2. Germline V CDR1 and CDR2: SGHRS, YFSETQ. With 3 bases clipped from V and 4 bases from J, the junction kept 13 bases outside the gene matches. This CDR3 is 17 amino acids long. This CDR3 reads CASSYTFIAGVLETQYF. CDR3 bases: TGCGCCAGCAGCTACACGTTCATAGCGGGGGTCCTAGAGACCCAGTACTTC. Variable domain in full (rest from reference TRBV5-1 and TRBJ2-5): KAGVTQTPRYLIKTRGQQVTLSCSPISGHRSVSWYQQTPGQGLQFLFEYFSETQRNKGNFPGRFSGRQFSNSRSEMNVSTLELGDSALYLCASSYTFIAGVLETQYFGPGTRLLVL.

This clonotype has ten or more counts. V usage is TRBV5-1 and J usage is TRBJ1-1; no firm D call. The CDR3 is made up of 14 amino acids. Trimming removed 0 bases from V and 4 bases from J, with 10 bases in between. Germline values: CDR1 SGHRS, CDR2 YFSETQ. The CDR3 spells CASSLEGGFTEAFF. CDR3 coding DNA: TGCGCCAGCAGCTTGGAAGGCGGGTTCACTGAAGCTTTCTTT.

This clonotype was observed a handful of times. V and J are TRBV7-9 and TRBJ2-7; D might be TRBD1 (5 bases). This CDR3 comprises 15 residues. Germline-derived CDR1 and CDR2 are SEHNR and FQNEAQ (reference sequence). The V and J ends lost 3 bases and 3 bases respectively, with 15 bases between them. The CDR3 is CASSFQGWGGYEQYF. CDR3 nucleotides: TGTGCCAGCAGCTTCCAGGGTTGGGGTGGCTACGAGCAGTACTTC. Together with reference TRBV7-9 and TRBJ2-7, the CDR3 gives the full variable domain: DTGVSQNPRHKITKRGQNVTFRCDPISEHNRLYWYRQTLGQGPEFLTYFQNEAQLEKSRLLSDRFSAERPKGSFSTLEIQRTEQGDSAMYLCASSFQGWGGYEQYFGPGTRLTVT.

Only a few counts were recorded for this clonotype. This chain links TRBV30 with TRBJ1-2; D may be TRBD1 (6 bases). This CDR3 comprises 13 residues. Trimming left V 4 bases short and J 3 bases short, with 12 bases between. In germline, CDR1 is GTSNPN, CDR2 SVGIG (reference sequence). CDR3 bases: TGTGCCTGGAATTACAGGGCGGACTATGGCTACACCTTC. Amino acid sequence: CAWNYRADYGYTF.

This clonotype was counted only a few times. The chain recombines TRBV11-2 with TRBJ2-1; 11 nucleotides line up with TRBD1. The junction had 7 bases not matched to a gene; V was cut back by 0 bases and J by 3 bases. Germline V gene data show CDR1 as SGHAT and CDR2 as FQNNGV. CDR3 size: 18 residues. CDR3 coding DNA: TGTGCCAGCAGCTTAGAGCGGGACAGGGGGTCCTACTACAATGAGCAGTTCTTC. Its protein product is CASSLERDRGSYYNEQFF.

The chain couples TRBV7-9 to TRBJ2-7; D tentatively reads TRBD1 or TRBD2 (5 bases each). CDR1 is SEHNR and CDR2 is FQNEAQ in the germline V gene (reference sequence). The V end was cut by 0 bases, the J end by 0 bases, with 15 bases between. This CDR3 comprises 17 residues. The CDR3 DNA sequence: TGTGCCAGCAGCTTAGCGGGGGTGGGGCTGAGCTCCTACGAGCAGTACTTC. This gives the protein CASSLAGVGLSSYEQYF. The complete variable domain, with remaining parts taken from reference TRBV7-9 and TRBJ2-7, reads DTGVSQNPRHKITKRGQNVTFRCDPISEHNRLYWYRQTLGQGPEFLTYFQNEAQLEKSRLLSDRFSAERPKGSFSTLEIQRTEQGDSAMYLCASSLAGVGLSSYEQYFGPGTRLTVT.

This clonotype was seen once. A much larger clone differs by one base, so this may be a read error. The chain has TRBV27 and TRBJ2-1; D could derive from TRBD1 or TRBD2 (5 bases each). The CDR3 extends over 16 amino acids. The germline V gene encodes CDR1 MNHEY and CDR2 SMNVEV (reference sequence). In DNA, the CDR3 is TGTGCCAGCAGTGCTAGCAGGAGGACACATTACACTGAGCAGTTCTTC. This sequence encodes CASSASRRTHYTEQFF.

The chain couples TRBV28 to TRBJ2-3; D may be TRBD2 (7 bases). The CDR3 runs to 16 residues. V lost 2 bases to trimming and J lost 2 bases, with 14 bases between them. The germline CDR1 and CDR2 sequences are MDHEN and SYDVKM. The CDR3 loop is CASSLGGGVPTDTQYF. The CDR3 nucleotides are TGTGCCAGCAGTTTAGGAGGGGGGGTTCCCACAGATACGCAGTATTTT.

This clonotype was seen ten or more times. J is TRBJ2-7 and V is TRBV20-1, with TRBD1 identical over 7 bases. The CDR3 covers 15 residues. V lost 4 bases and J lost 3; bases outside the gene matches: 12. Per the germline V gene, CDR1 is DFQATT and CDR2 is SNEGSKA (reference sequence). The CDR3 sequence: CSATDRTGKNYEQYF. The CDR3 DNA reads as TGCAGTGCTACTGACAGGACAGGAAAGAACTACGAGCAGTACTTC.

This clonotype has just a few counts. The chain couples TRBV5-1 to TRBJ2-3, with TRBD2 matching 8 bases. Germline V lookup: CDR1 SGHRS, CDR2 YFSETQ. This CDR3 has 16 amino acids. Unmatched junction bases numbered 9, after V lost 2 bases and J lost 4 bases. CDR3 region: CASSFTPAGEPDTQYF. CDR3 nucleotide sequence: TGCGCCAGCAGCTTCACCCCAGCGGGGGAACCAGATACGCAGTATTTT.

This clonotype has only a few counts. The chain uses TRBV20-1 and TRBJ2-6; TRBD2 agrees at 7 bases. The J segment lost 0 bases and the V segment lost 6 bases, leaving 11 bases of the junction unmatched. Germline V CDR1 and CDR2: DFQATT, SNEGSKA (reference sequence). There are 17 residues in the CDR3. The CDR3 sequence is CSAQPQRGNSGANVLTF. For the CDR3, the DNA is TGCAGTGCCCAGCCCCAGCGGGGAAACTCTGGGGCCAACGTCCTGACTTTC.

This clonotype was seen many times. V is TRBV12-3 or TRBV12-4 and J is TRBJ1-1, with D unresolved. The CDR3 has 13 residues. V shed 7 bases and J shed 1 base, with 10 bases lying between them. CDR3 amino acids: CASTLDGNTEAFF. CDR3 nucleotides: TGTGCCAGCACCCTGGACGGGAACACTGAAGCTTTCTTT.

This clonotype has ten or more counts. V usage is TRBV11-2 and J usage is TRBJ1-2; 7 nucleotides agree with TRBD1. CDR3 length: 14 amino acids. Germline V gene lookup returns CDR1 SGHAT and CDR2 FQNNGV. Trimming took 1 base from V and 4 from J; bases not matched to a gene: 3. The CDR3 sequence is CASSLVGQIYGYTF. In DNA form, the CDR3 reads TGTGCCAGCAGCTTAGTGGGACAGATCTATGGCTACACCTTC.

This clonotype was seen ten or more times. A junction end diverges from the germline sequence, so it may reflect a read error. The chain employs TRBV20-1 and TRBJ2-1, with TRBD2 matching over 12 bases. The CDR3 runs to 17 residues. CDR1 DFQATT and CDR2 SNEGSKA come from the germline V gene (reference sequence). The CDR3 region is CSARAPSSGGAYNEQFF. CDR3 in DNA: TGCAGTGCTAGGGCGCCCTCTAGCGGGGGGGCCTATAATGAGCAGTTCTTC.

This clonotype was seen at least ten times. The genes are TRBV10-3 and TRBJ2-1; TRBD2 matches at 10 bases. Germline V lookup: CDR1 ENHRY, CDR2 SYGVKD. Trimming removed 6 bases from V and 5 bases from J; junction bases left unmatched: 4. This CDR3 spans 14 amino acids. CDR3 loop: CAIRLAGQHNEQFF. CDR3 nucleotides: TGTGCCATCAGACTAGCGGGGCAACACAATGAGCAGTTCTTC.

This clonotype came up many times. The chain has TRBV2 and TRBJ1-2, with D possibly TRBD1 on 6 matching bases. Germline CDR1 is SNHLY and CDR2 is FYNNEI. The CDR3 spans 13 residues. V lost 8 bases and J 6 bases, leaving 16 bases between the germline ends. In DNA, the CDR3 is TGTGCCAGCCTGATGGGGGAGGGGGATGGCTACACCTTC. Protein: CASLMGEGDGYTF.

This sequence joins TRBV4-1 and TRBJ1-4; D gene unclear. Germline V gene data show CDR1 as MGHRA and CDR2 as YSYEKL. This CDR3 contains 17 residues. V dropped 1 base and J dropped 0 bases, with 12 bases sitting between them. The CDR3 protein is CASSQVRTLATNEKLFF. For the CDR3, the DNA is TGCGCCAGCAGCCAAGTTAGAACACTTGCAACTAATGAAAAACTGTTTTTT.

This clonotype was recorded at least ten times. The chain is built from TRBV20-1 and TRBJ2-3, with 7 positions matching TRBD2. Germline CDR1 reads DFQATT; CDR2 reads SNEGSKA (reference sequence). The CDR3 contains 14 residues. Trimming cost V 3 bases and J 3 bases; bases outside gene matches: 6. The CDR3 here is CSAREGGRTDTQYF. The CDR3 coding sequence is TGCAGTGCTAGGGAGGGCGGGAGAACAGATACGCAGTATTTT.

The V call is TRBV6-5, the J call TRBJ1-1; 7 nucleotides match TRBD1. CDR3 length: 18 amino acids. Germline trimming cut 2 bases from V and 5 bases from J; bases unmatched to any gene: 17. Germline V gene sequence: CDR1 MNHEY, CDR2 SVGAGI. The CDR3 bases are TGTGCCAGCAGTTACCAAAAAACGCCCAGACAGGGTGGTACTGAAGCTTTCTTT. The encoded protein is CASSYQKTPRQGGTEAFF.

The sample holds many counts of this clonotype. The rearrangement links TRBV24-1 to TRBJ2-2, with TRBD2 matching 7 bases. Trimming removed 5 bases from V and 3 bases from J; junction bases left unmatched: 11. Per germline, CDR1 KGHDR and CDR2 SFDVKD. The CDR3 length is 17 residues. The chain's CDR3 is CATSGTGGGSYTGELFF. Written as DNA, the CDR3 is TGTGCCACCAGTGGTACCGGTGGCGGGAGCTACACCGGGGAGCTGTTTTTT.